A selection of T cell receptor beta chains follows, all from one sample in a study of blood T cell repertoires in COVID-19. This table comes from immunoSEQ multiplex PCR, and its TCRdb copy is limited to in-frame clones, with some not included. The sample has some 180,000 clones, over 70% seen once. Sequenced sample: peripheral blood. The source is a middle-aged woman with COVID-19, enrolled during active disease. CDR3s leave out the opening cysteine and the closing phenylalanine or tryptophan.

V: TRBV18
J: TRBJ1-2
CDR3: ASSLDRVRSYT

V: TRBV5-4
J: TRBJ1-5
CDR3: ASSLGGRRGNQPQH

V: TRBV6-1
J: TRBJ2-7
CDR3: ASSALLAGVGYEQY

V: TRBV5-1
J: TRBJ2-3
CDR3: ASSLDSFPSGTQY

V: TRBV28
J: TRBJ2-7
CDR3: ASSRGYEQY

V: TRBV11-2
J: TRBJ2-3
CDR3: ASSLDIRLGTQY

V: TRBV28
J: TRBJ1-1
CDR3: ASSRQLTEAF

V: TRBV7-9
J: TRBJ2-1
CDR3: ASSLPPRLAGVRNEQF

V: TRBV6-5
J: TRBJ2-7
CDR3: ASSYSGVYEQY

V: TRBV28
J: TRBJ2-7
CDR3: ASSFDGSDYEQY

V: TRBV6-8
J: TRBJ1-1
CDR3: ARTQGDTEAF

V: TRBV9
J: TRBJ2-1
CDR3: ASSPEGEYNEQF

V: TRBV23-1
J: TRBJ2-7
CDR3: ASSQSGGELYEQY

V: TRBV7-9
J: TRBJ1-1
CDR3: ASSLVQFEAF

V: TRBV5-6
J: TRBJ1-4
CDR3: ASSYRGRGEKLF

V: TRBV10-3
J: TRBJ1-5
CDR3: AISVRGGNQPQH

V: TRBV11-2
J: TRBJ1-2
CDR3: ASSTRDRAEGYT

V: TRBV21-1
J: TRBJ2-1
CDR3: ASSKEAPRGLAGGNEQF

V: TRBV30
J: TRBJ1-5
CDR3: AWSATGDQPQH

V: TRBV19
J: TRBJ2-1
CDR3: ASRVQGLSGNEQF

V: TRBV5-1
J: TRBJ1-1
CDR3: ASSLGLGNIMNTEAF

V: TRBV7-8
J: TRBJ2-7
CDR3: ASSLVNIPYEQY

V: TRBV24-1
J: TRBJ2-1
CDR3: ATSDFGGRTNEQF

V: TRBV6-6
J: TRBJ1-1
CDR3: ASSFAGTLDTEAF

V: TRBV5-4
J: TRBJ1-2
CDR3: ASILGGRGDYGYT

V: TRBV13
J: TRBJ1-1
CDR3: ASSLGTGRTEAF

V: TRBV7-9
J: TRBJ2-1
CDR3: ASLAGAWDEQF

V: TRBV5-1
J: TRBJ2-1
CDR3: ASSPASGGAIEQF

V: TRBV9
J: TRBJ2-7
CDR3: ASSVAPRNEQY

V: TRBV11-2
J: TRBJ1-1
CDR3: ASSLRGLNGPEAF

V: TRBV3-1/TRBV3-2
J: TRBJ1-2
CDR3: ASSQRVLYGYT

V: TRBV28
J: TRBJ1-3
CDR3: ASSFSDRGSGNTIY

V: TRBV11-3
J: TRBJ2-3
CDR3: ASSLTDRGDPSTDTQY

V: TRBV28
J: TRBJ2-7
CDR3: ASTPTGAALYEQY

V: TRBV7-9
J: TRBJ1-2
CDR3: ASSPIWTDYGYT

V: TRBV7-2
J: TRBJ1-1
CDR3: ASSLQGGNTEAF

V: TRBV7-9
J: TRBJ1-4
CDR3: ASSYTLTGEKLF

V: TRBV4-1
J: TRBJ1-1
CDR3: ASSQEGGWGRNTEAF

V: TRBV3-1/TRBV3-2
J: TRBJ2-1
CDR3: ASSQEARAYNEQF

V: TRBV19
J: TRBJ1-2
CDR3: ASIQTGVDYGYT

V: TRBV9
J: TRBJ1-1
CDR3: ASSVVAGGANTEAF

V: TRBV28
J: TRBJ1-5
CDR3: ASHPSQGIPQPQH

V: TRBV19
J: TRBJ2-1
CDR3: ASSIGTRVYNEQF

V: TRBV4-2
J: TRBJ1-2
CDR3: ASSQEQGAYGYT

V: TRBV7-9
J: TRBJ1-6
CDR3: ASSFGQPLNSPLH

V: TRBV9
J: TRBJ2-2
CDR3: ASGASRRELF

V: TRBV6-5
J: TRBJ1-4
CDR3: ASGWVGGEKLF

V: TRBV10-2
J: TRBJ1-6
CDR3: ASSEEQGYNSPLH

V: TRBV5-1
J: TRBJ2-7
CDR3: ASSFREDREQY

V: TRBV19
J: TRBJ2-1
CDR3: ASSPSGREYNEQF